This passage covers 18 T cell receptor beta chains from one sample sequenced in a study of blood T cell repertoires in COVID-19. Profiled with immunoSEQ multiplex PCR; TCRdb holds only in-frame clones, not every one. The top ten hold approximately 9.6% of the sample, which has around 50,000 clones, about 88% seen once. Sequenced: peripheral blood. All receptors derive from a man in his forties or fifties with active COVID-19.

J is TRBJ2-7 and V is TRBV5-6, with 12 positions matching TRBD1. This CDR3 comprises 17 residues. V trimming: 5 bases; J trimming: 7 bases; junction bases outside the gene matches: 16. The V gene's germline CDR1 is SGHDT and CDR2 YYEEEE. CDR3 residues: CASRWDRGPQSYEEQYF. The CDR3 DNA is TGTGCCAGCAGGTGGGACAGGGGGCCCCAATCCTACGAAGAGCAGTACTTC.

This rearrangement joins TRBV5-1 to TRBJ1-2, with D perhaps TRBD1 (6 bases). The CDR3 length is 15 residues. The V end lost 4 bases, the J end lost 8 bases, and 21 bases lay between the germline ends. Germline loops: CDR1 SGHRS, CDR2 YFSETQ. As DNA, the CDR3 is TGCGCCAGCAGCGCAATACAGGGAGAGTTTCGGGGCTACACCTTC. This encodes CASSAIQGEFRGYTF.

CDR3 in amino acids: CASSQGWDRYEQYF. In DNA form, the CDR3 reads TGTGCCAGCAGCCAAGGCTGGGACAGATACGAGCAGTACTTC. The J gene is TRBJ2-7, the V gene TRBV3-1 (or the pseudogene TRBV3-2); 7 bases are a match to TRBD1. Looked up from germline, CDR1 is LGHDT and CDR2 is YNNKEL (reference sequence). The CDR3 length is 14 residues. Trimming cost V 1 base and J 4 bases; bases outside gene matches: 4.

The CDR3 loop is CASNPGQGRGTGELFF. In DNA, the CDR3 is TGTGCCAGCAACCCGGGACAGGGTCGAGGGACCGGGGAGCTGTTTTTT. V and J are TRBV11-2 and TRBJ2-2; TRBD1 aligns across 9 bases. CDR1 SGHAT and CDR2 FQNNGV come from the germline V gene. The CDR3 is 16 amino acids. V shed 7 bases, J shed 5 bases, and the junction held 11 bases outside the gene matches.

V usage is TRBV7-3 and J usage is TRBJ2-7, with D possibly matching TRBD1 (6 bases). Germline lookup yields CDR1 SGHTA and CDR2 FQGTGA. The germline V and J ends were trimmed by 2 bases and 3 bases, with 8 bases remaining between them. This CDR3 is 13 amino acids long. The DNA of the CDR3 is TGTGCCAGCAGCTTAGGACAGAACTACGAGCAGTACTTC. Its translation: CASSLGQNYEQYF. Drawing the rest from reference TRBV7-3 and TRBJ2-7, the complete variable domain is GAGVSQTPSNKVTEKGKYVELRCDPISGHTALYWYRQSLGQGPEFLIYFQGTGAADDSGLPNDRFFAVRPEGSVSTLKIQRTERGDSAVYLCASSLGQNYEQYFGPGTRLTVT.

The chain uses TRBV18 and TRBJ1-1; D is perhaps TRBD1 (6 bases). The CDR3 contains 13 residues. The V end lost 0 bases, the J end lost 7 bases, and 9 bases lay between the germline ends. In germline, CDR1 is KGHSH, CDR2 LQKENI. For the CDR3, the DNA is TGTGCCAGCTCACCACCGGACAGTATTGAAGCTTTCTTT. It specifies CASSPPDSIEAFF.

This chain links TRBV7-6 with TRBJ1-5; 7 nucleotides match TRBD1. Germline CDR1 is SGHVS and CDR2 is FNYEAQ. The V gene end was trimmed by 5 bases and the J gene end by 4 bases; junction bases not matched to a gene: 8. The CDR3 covers 15 residues. The CDR3 is CASSRDSFRNQPQHF. The CDR3 nucleotides are TGTGCCAGCAGCCGGGACAGTTTTCGGAATCAGCCCCAGCATTTT.

The J gene is TRBJ2-5, the V gene TRBV5-5; 13 nucleotides match TRBD2. Germline V gene data show CDR1 as SGHKS and CDR2 as YYEKEE (reference sequence). V lost 7 bases to trimming and J lost 4 bases; unmatched junction nucleotides: 7. This CDR3 has 15 amino acids. The CDR3 nucleotides read TGTGCCAGCTATACTAGCGGGAGGGCCGGAGAGACCCAGTACTTC. It specifies CASYTSGRAGETQYF.

This clone was picked up one time. The rearrangement links TRBV2 to TRBJ1-5; tentatively, D is TRBD1 (6 bases). Trimming pared 11 bases from V and 4 bases from J, leaving 18 bases between. Germline CDR1 and CDR2: SNHLY and FYNNEI. The CDR3 spans 14 residues. CDR3 DNA sequence: TGTGCCGGCAACAGGGATGGTGGGAATCAGCCCCAGCATTTT. Translation: CAGNRDGGNQPQHF.

The rearrangement links TRBV2 to TRBJ2-7; 8 nucleotides align to TRBD2. CDR3 length equals 15 residues. Germline V gene sequence: CDR1 SNHLY, CDR2 FYNNEI. V was pared by 4 bases and J by 1 base, with 6 bases of the junction left unmatched. DNA of the CDR3: TGTGCCAGCAGTGGGGCGGGAGGCCTATCCTACGAGCAGTACTTC. This encodes CASSGAGGLSYEQYF.

The rearrangement links TRBV7-2 to TRBJ2-7; D is possibly TRBD1 (6 bases). CDR1 SGHTA and CDR2 FQGNSA come from the germline V gene. Trimming cost V 6 bases and J 1 base, with 16 bases left between them. This CDR3 has 15 residues. The CDR3 sequence is CASRRLWDKSYEQYF. In DNA form, the CDR3 reads TGTGCCAGCAGACGACTCTGGGACAAATCCTACGAGCAGTACTTC.

This clone was counted a single time. The gene calls are TRBV20-1 and TRBJ2-3; a weak D match, TRBD1 (5 bases). Between the trimmed V and J ends, which lost 1 base and 6 bases, there was a span of 5 bases. Germline V CDR1 and CDR2: DFQATT, SNEGSKA (reference sequence). The CDR3 sequence is 11 residues long. This CDR3 is CSARAGDTQYF. CDR3 nucleotide sequence: TGCAGTGCTAGAGCAGGGGATACGCAGTATTTT.

The V call is TRBV6-5, the J call TRBJ2-1; 10 nucleotides match TRBD2. This CDR3 has 15 amino acids. Germline CDR1 and CDR2: MNHEY and SVGAGI. Losses at the gene ends were 5 bases for V and 6 bases for J; bases not matched to a gene: 7. CDR3: CASSPGLANRNEQFF. In nucleotides, the CDR3 is TGTGCCAGCAGTCCGGGACTAGCGAACCGCAATGAGCAGTTCTTC.

The chain has TRBV30 and TRBJ2-7; D unresolved. The CDR3 sequence is 11 residues long. V was cut by 0 bases and J by 7 bases, with 7 bases left in between. CDR1 and CDR2 (germline): GTSNPN, SVGIG (reference sequence). CDR3 amino acids: CAWSVTGEQYF. CDR3 DNA sequence: TGTGCCTGGAGTGTAACCGGGGAGCAGTACTTC.

The V and J genes are TRBV3-1 (or the pseudogene TRBV3-2) and TRBJ2-2; TRBD2 agrees at 11 bases. CDR1 is LGHDT and CDR2 is YNNKEL in the germline V gene (reference sequence). The length of the CDR3 is 19 residues. V lost 2 bases, J lost 2 bases, and 10 bases stayed unmatched. Written as DNA, the CDR3 is TGTGCCAGCAGCCAACCTCCTCCCGGGACTAGCGGCAACACCGGGGAGCTGTTTTTT. Amino acids: CASSQPPPGTSGNTGELFF.

V gene TRBV7-8 combines with J gene TRBJ1-2; possibly TRBD1 for D (5 bases). Per the germline V gene, CDR1 is SGHVS and CDR2 is FQNEAQ. The CDR3 spans 16 residues. The germline V and J ends were trimmed by 5 bases and 4 bases, with 20 bases remaining between them. Here the CDR3 DNA reads TGTGCCAGCAGCCCAGAAGGGTTGGGGCTCGGCTATGGCTACACCTTC. It codes for CASSPEGLGLGYGYTF. Supplemented by reference TRBV7-8 and TRBJ1-2, the full variable domain reads GAGVSQSPRYKVAKRGQDVALRCDPISGHVSLFWYQQALGQGPEFLTYFQNEAQLDKSGLPSDRFFAERPEGSVSTLKIQRTQQEDSAVYLCASSPEGLGLGYGYTFGSGTRLTVV.

The chain has TRBV9 and TRBJ2-3; TRBD2 matches at 8 bases. Trimming cost V 2 bases and J 2 bases; bases outside gene matches: 13. Germline CDR1 SGDLS, CDR2 YYNGEE. The CDR3 covers 18 residues. CDR3 bases: TGTGCCAGCAGCGTTGCGGGGGGCTCGGGCCTCCTCACAGATACGCAGTATTTT. Protein sequence: CASSVAGGSGLLTDTQYF.

The chain is built from TRBV5-1 and TRBJ2-5; 9 bases map to TRBD2. The length of the CDR3 is 16 residues. V was pared by 0 bases and J by 0 bases, with 3 bases of the junction left unmatched. Per the germline V gene, CDR1 is SGHRS and CDR2 is YFSETQ. The CDR3 spells CASSLEAGGNQETQYF. The CDR3 bases are TGCGCCAGCAGCTTGGAAGCGGGGGGCAACCAAGAGACCCAGTACTTC.